Presented here are 27 T cell receptor beta chains from one specimen sequenced in a study of sequential checkpoint blockade in melanoma. The sample's treatment: randomized to nivolumab then ipilimumab (arm A) or the reverse (arm B). The assay was immunoSEQ multiplex PCR, and TCRdb's table has in-frame clones only and misses some. The table includes 20,000 or so clones, approximately 73% detected once. Source: CD8+ T cells sorted from blood (inferred from file names), taken from a patient given nivolumab and ipilimumab in sequence. These receptors originate from a human donor with melanoma.

The sample holds a few counts of this clone. V usage is TRBV6-5 and J usage is TRBJ1-1, with D possibly TRBD1 on 5 matching bases. The CDR3 has 13 residues. V lost 4 bases and J 4 bases, leaving 10 bases between the germline ends. Germline V gene lookup returns CDR1 MNHEY and CDR2 SVGAGI. The CDR3 reads CASSLWGGTEAFF. CDR3 DNA sequence: TGTGCCAGCAGTTTATGGGGGGGCACTGAAGCTTTCTTT.

This chain joins TRBV27 and TRBJ2-2, with D perhaps TRBD2 (5 bases). Germline lookup yields CDR1 MNHEY and CDR2 SMNVEV (reference sequence). Trimming shortened V by 7 bases and J by 8 bases, and 11 bases separated the two germline ends. CDR3 size: 12 residues. The CDR3 here is CASNGGRGELFF. The CDR3 DNA is TGTGCCAGCAATGGTGGGAGAGGGGAGCTGTTTTTT.

This chain uses TRBV11-2 with TRBJ2-1, with D possibly being TRBD2 (5 bases). The CDR3 has 18 amino acids. Per the germline V gene, CDR1 is SGHAT and CDR2 is FQNNGV. Between the trimmed V and J ends, which lost 5 bases and 3 bases, there was a span of 23 bases. The CDR3 nucleotides read TGTGCCAGCAGCCACCGTAGCGAGAATGAAAAAAACTACAATGAGCAGTTCTTC. It codes for CASSHRSENEKNYNEQFF.

This sequence joins TRBV9 and TRBJ1-1, with a tentative D call TRBD1 (6 bases). V was clipped by 0 bases and J by 6 bases, with 21 bases between them. This CDR3 is built from 17 residues. Germline V gives CDR1 SGDLS, CDR2 YYNGEE. The CDR3 region has the DNA TGTGCCAGCAGCGTAGTAAGTTCGAGGGGGATCAGCCCTGAAGCTTTCTTT. As protein: CASSVVSSRGISPEAFF. Drawing the rest from reference TRBV9 and TRBJ1-1, the complete variable domain is DSGVTQTPKHLITATGQRVTLRCSPRSGDLSVYWYQQSLDQGLQFLIQYYNGEERAKGNILERFSAQQFPDLHSELNLSSLELGDSALYFCASSVVSSRGISPEAFFGQGTRLTVV.

V and J are TRBV7-2 and TRBJ1-6, with 10 bases identical to TRBD1. The CDR3 runs to 17 residues. Germline V CDR1 and CDR2: SGHTA, FQGNSA. V trimming: 5 bases; J trimming: 7 bases; junction bases outside the gene matches: 11. The CDR3 sequence: CASSPAGQGSSNSPLHF. The CDR3, as DNA: TGTGCCAGCAGCCCAGCGGGACAGGGGTCGTCAAATTCACCCCTCCACTTT. The full variable domain, in which reference TRBV7-2 and TRBJ1-6 provide the parts outside the CDR3, is GAGVSQSPSNKVTEKGKDVELRCDPISGHTALYWYRQSLGQGLEFLIYFQGNSAPDKSGLPSDRFSAERTGGSVSTLTIQRTQQEDSAVYLCASSPAGQGSSNSPLHFGNGTRLTVT.

This chain connects TRBV4-3 to TRBJ1-2; 9 nucleotides align to TRBD1. The germline V gene encodes CDR1 LGHNA and CDR2 YSLEER. CDR3 length: 15 amino acids. Trimming removed 1 base from V and 6 bases from J; junction bases left unmatched: 6. CDR3 protein: CASSQVRTGVNGYTF. Here the CDR3 DNA reads TGCGCCAGCAGCCAAGTCAGGACAGGGGTAAATGGCTACACCTTC.

The chain joins TRBV27 to TRBJ2-2, with 12 bases aligning to TRBD1. The CDR3 is 17 residues long. Germline CDR1 is MNHEY and CDR2 is SMNVEV (reference sequence). V dropped 6 bases and J dropped 1; count of bases not matched to a gene: 6. This chain's CDR3 is CASRGQGALLNTGELFF. The CDR3 DNA follows: TGTGCCAGCAGGGGACAGGGGGCCCTCTTGAACACCGGGGAGCTGTTTTTT.

The J gene is TRBJ1-2, the V gene TRBV9; 7 nucleotides align to TRBD1. CDR1 is SGDLS and CDR2 is YYNGEE in the germline V gene. The CDR3 is made up of 15 amino acids. J was trimmed by 5 bases and V by 0 bases; bases with no gene match: 7. CDR3 sequence (DNA): TGTGCCAGCAGCGTAGCCTGGACAGGCGAATATGGCTACACCTTC. Protein: CASSVAWTGEYGYTF.

This chain connects TRBV6-5 to TRBJ2-7, with D perhaps TRBD1 (5 bases). Germline values: CDR1 MNHEY, CDR2 SVGAGI. Trimming stripped 4 bases from V and 5 bases from J, with 15 bases between. The CDR3 has 14 amino acids. DNA for the CDR3: TGTGCCAGCAGTTTTGGGTCCAGGGCCCACGAGCAGTACTTC. Protein sequence: CASSFGSRAHEQYF.

This clone was observed a handful of times. The J gene is TRBJ2-7, the V gene TRBV11-2; 9 positions match TRBD2. V lost 1 base to trimming and J lost 0 bases; unmatched junction nucleotides: 7. Germline V gives CDR1 SGHAT, CDR2 FQNNGV. This CDR3 comprises 17 residues. The CDR3 DNA is TGTGCCAGCAGCTTAGGTAGCGGGGGCCACAGCTCCTACGAGCAGTACTTC. Amino acid sequence: CASSLGSGGHSSYEQYF. Based on the CDR3 plus reference TRBV11-2 and TRBJ2-7, the full variable domain is EAGVAQSPRYKIIEKRQSVAFWCNPISGHATLYWYQQILGQGPKLLIQFQNNGVVDDSQLPKDRFSAERLKGVDSTLKIQPAKLEDSAVYLCASSLGSGGHSSYEQYFGPGTRLTVT.

The chain recombines TRBV7-2 with TRBJ2-7; D gene unclear. This CDR3 comprises 15 residues. Trimming removed 5 bases from V and 3 bases from J, with 17 bases in between. Per the germline V gene, CDR1 is SGHTA and CDR2 is FQGNSA. CDR3 sequence reads: CASSPGYSKHYEQYF. The CDR3 coding sequence is TGTGCCAGCAGCCCCGGTTACAGCAAACACTACGAGCAGTACTTC.

The J gene is TRBJ2-7, the V gene TRBV27, with 9 bases aligning to TRBD2. CDR1 is MNHEY and CDR2 is SMNVEV in the germline V gene (reference sequence). Trimming cost V 5 bases and J 2 bases; bases outside gene matches: 7. The CDR3 is made up of 15 amino acids. The DNA of the CDR3 is TGTGCCAGCAGTCCTATAGCGGGAGCCACCTACGAGCAGTACTTC. Its protein is CASSPIAGATYEQYF.

CDR3 sequence reads: CASSSLPGQGYEQYF. The CDR3 DNA reads as TGCGCCAGCAGCTCCTTACCCGGACAGGGCTACGAGCAGTACTTC. This rearrangement joins TRBV5-1 to TRBJ2-7, with 8 bases matching TRBD1. Germline V gene sequence: CDR1 SGHRS, CDR2 YFSETQ. This CDR3 is built from 15 residues. V dropped 3 bases and J dropped 3; count of bases not matched to a gene: 8. Combining the CDR3 with reference TRBV5-1 and TRBJ2-7 gives the whole variable domain KAGVTQTPRYLIKTRGQQVTLSCSPISGHRSVSWYQQTPGQGLQFLFEYFSETQRNKGNFPGRFSGRQFSNSRSEMNVSTLELGDSALYLCASSSLPGQGYEQYFGPGTRLTVT.

The rearrangement joins TRBV27 to TRBJ1-5; unclear D gene. V lost 5 bases and J 5 bases, leaving 13 bases between the germline ends. The CDR3 loop spans 14 amino acids. Germline V lookup: CDR1 MNHEY, CDR2 SMNVEV (reference sequence). CDR3 amino acids: CASSPLAVYQPQHF. The CDR3, as DNA: TGTGCCAGCAGTCCGCTGGCTGTGTATCAGCCCCAGCATTTT.

CDR3 nucleotide sequence: TGTGCCAGCAGCCAAGATCGGGGGGCCGGGGAGCTGTTTTTT. This sequence encodes CASSQDRGAGELFF. The chain links TRBV4-2 to TRBJ2-2; 7 bases map to TRBD2. The CDR3 loop spans 14 amino acids. In germline, CDR1 is LGHNA, CDR2 YNFKEQ. Trimming at V came to 0 bases and at J to 6 bases, leaving 1 base not matched to a gene.

As for this clone: Since a much larger clone is just one base distant, this may be a read error. V usage is TRBV18 and J usage is TRBJ2-7; possible D gene TRBD1, 6 bases. The CDR3 has 15 residues. Germline CDR1 KGHSH, CDR2 LQKENI. The V and J ends lost 2 bases and 1 base respectively, with 12 bases between them. The CDR3 sequence is CASSPAQGGSYEQYF. CDR3 bases: TGTGCCAGCTCACCAGCACAGGGCGGTTCCTACGAGCAGTACTTC. The entire variable domain, with the rest obtained from reference TRBV18 and TRBJ2-7, is as follows: NAGVMQNPRHLVRRRGQEARLRCSPMKGHSHVYWYRQLPEEGLKFMVYLQKENIIDESGMPKERFSAEFPKEGPSILRIQQVVRGDSAAYFCASSPAQGGSYEQYFGPGTRLTVT.

The chain is built from TRBV7-9 and TRBJ2-7; 7 positions agree with TRBD2. V shed 2 bases, J shed 3 bases, and the junction held 1 base outside the gene matches. This CDR3 spans 13 amino acids. From germline, CDR1 is SEHNR and CDR2 FQNEAQ (reference sequence). As DNA, the CDR3 is TGTGCCAGCAGCTTACCGGGGGGCTACGAGCAGTACTTC. Protein: CASSLPGGYEQYF.

The chain couples TRBV10-3 to TRBJ1-5; 8 nucleotides match TRBD1. The CDR3 spans 18 residues. V dropped 3 bases and J dropped 3; count of bases not matched to a gene: 13. The germline V gene encodes CDR1 ENHRY and CDR2 SYGVKD. The CDR3 DNA sequence: TGTGCCATCAGTGATTTTTGGGTGGAGACAGGGGACAATCAGCCCCAGCATTTT. This gives the protein CAISDFWVETGDNQPQHF.

To note about this clone: At one end the junction does not follow the germline gene, possibly because of a read error. The chain employs TRBV2 and TRBJ1-4; possible D gene TRBD1, 5 bases. In germline, CDR1 is SNHLY, CDR2 FYNNEI. This CDR3 spans 10 amino acids. The CDR3 spells CASSTDSSSF. CDR3 nucleotide sequence: TGTGCCAGCAGTACCGACAGTTCAAGTTTT.

The chain carries TRBV4-1 and TRBJ1-5; 11 bases map to TRBD1. The CDR3 has 18 residues. With 1 base clipped from V and 3 bases from J, the junction kept 8 bases outside the gene matches. Germline lookup yields CDR1 MGHRA and CDR2 YSYEKL. The DNA for the CDR3 is TGCGCCAGCAGCCAAGCGTTCGGGACAGGGGGTTTCAATCAGCCCCAGCATTTT. Encoded protein: CASSQAFGTGGFNQPQHF.

The sample holds a few counts of this clone. The rearrangement links TRBV7-9 to TRBJ2-3; TRBD2 is a possible D gene (6 bases). Germline-derived CDR1 and CDR2 are SEHNR and FQNEAQ (reference sequence). This CDR3 contains 14 residues. Trimming pared 3 bases from V and 4 bases from J, leaving 11 bases between. The CDR3 here is CASSFNERADTQYF. CDR3 sequence (DNA): TGTGCCAGCAGCTTTAACGAGCGGGCAGATACGCAGTATTTT.

The chain combines TRBV19 with TRBJ2-7; 10 positions match TRBD2. V was clipped by 2 bases and J by 12 bases; unmatched bases: 10. The CDR3 has 14 amino acids. CDR1 is LNHDA, CDR2 SQIVND, per germline (reference sequence). CDR3 DNA sequence: TGTGCCAGTAGTATATCAGCGGGAGGGCCTTCGCCGTACTTC. It translates to CASSISAGGPSPYF.

The chain is built from TRBV5-1 and TRBJ1-4; D may be TRBD1 (5 bases). CDR3 size: 15 residues. CDR1 is SGHRS and CDR2 is YFSETQ in the germline V gene. V was clipped by 4 bases and J by 4 bases, with 14 bases between them. Here the CDR3 DNA reads TGCGCCAGCAGCAAGTCGCCAGGGATTAATGAAAAACTGTTTTTT. This encodes CASSKSPGINEKLFF.

V is TRBV7-2 and J is TRBJ2-1; 7 bases agree with TRBD2. The CDR3 is made up of 15 amino acids. Trimming cost V 1 base and J 4 bases; bases outside gene matches: 4. Germline assignment: CDR1 SGHTA and CDR2 FQGNSA. The CDR3 loop reads CASSLEGTTYNEQFF. CDR3 sequence (DNA): TGTGCCAGCAGCTTAGAGGGGACTACGTACAATGAGCAGTTCTTC.

The rearrangement joins TRBV6-5 to TRBJ1-4; 12 bases agree with TRBD1. Per the germline V gene, CDR1 is MNHEY and CDR2 is SVGAGI. The CDR3 runs to 16 residues. V dropped 4 bases and J dropped 7; count of bases not matched to a gene: 7. As DNA, the CDR3 is TGTGCCAGCAGTTCAATTGGGACAGGGGGCTTTGAAAAACTGTTTTTT. Residues: CASSSIGTGGFEKLFF.

V is TRBV5-5 and J is TRBJ1-4, with 7 bases aligning to TRBD1. Germline loops: CDR1 SGHKS, CDR2 YYEKEE (reference sequence). Trimming removed 3 bases from V and 5 bases from J; junction bases left unmatched: 7. CDR3 length: 15 amino acids. CDR3 amino acids: CASSSTGDGNEKLFF. The CDR3 DNA sequence: TGTGCCAGCAGCTCCACAGGGGATGGGAATGAAAAACTGTTTTTT.

The gene calls are TRBV19 and TRBJ2-7; 7 positions agree with TRBD1. CDR3 length: 14 amino acids. The germline V gene has CDR1 LNHDA and CDR2 SQIVND (reference sequence). The trim removed 4 bases at V and 4 bases at J, leaving 7 bases unmatched. Here the CDR3 reads CASSTTGSKYEQYF. The CDR3, as DNA: TGTGCCAGTAGTACGACAGGGTCAAAGTACGAGCAGTACTTC.